This T cell receptor (beta chain) was sequenced in a study of cytomegalovirus exposure and HLA in healthy donors. This PCR relied on a set of 60 Vbeta primers and 13 Jbeta primers. Assay: immunoSEQ multiplex PCR; the TCRdb copy retains only in-frame clones and omits some. Of 110,000 or so clones in the sample, approximately 80% were seen once. The length of the CDR3 is 17 residues. Germline CDR1 and CDR2: SGHVS and FNYEAQ. V dropped 1 base and J dropped 2; count of bases not matched to a gene: 7. Sequenced sample: PBMCs. The V and J genes are TRBV7-6 and TRBJ2-7; 11 bases agree with TRBD2. This clonotype was sampled from a woman in her twenties or thirties in good health and CMV-seronegative. The CDR3 nucleotides are TGTGCCAGCAGCTTAGATGGTAGCGGGAGGGCCCCCTACGAGCAGTACTTC. This translates into CASSLDGSGRAPYEQYF.